This entry lists 29 T cell receptor beta chains sequenced from one sample in a study of technical replicates of blood from a handful of donors. Method: immunoSEQ multiplex PCR; TCRdb's copy keeps in-frame clones and lacks some. The repertoire holds roughly 15,000 clones, with over 75% as singletons. Sequencing used PBMCs. All receptors derive from a human donor in good health.

V usage is TRBV10-3 and J usage is TRBJ2-1; TRBD1 is a possible D gene (5 bases). Trimming removed 11 bases at V and 4 bases at J, with 18 bases between. The CDR3 runs to 14 residues. In germline, CDR1 is ENHRY, CDR2 SYGVKD. CDR3 coding DNA: TGTGCCGCGCGCCGGACACTTACTTACAATGAGCAGTTCTTC. Translating it yields CAARRTLTYNEQFF.

This clone was counted a single time. The chain employs TRBV6-1 and TRBJ2-7; 9 bases line up with TRBD1. V trimming: 11 bases; J trimming: 2 bases; junction bases outside the gene matches: 10. CDR3 length equals 14 residues. From germline, CDR1 is MNHNS and CDR2 SASEGT. CDR3 nucleotide sequence: TGTGCCTCCTACCCCGGGACAGGGCCCTACGAGCAGTACTTC. Protein: CASYPGTGPYEQYF.

This sequence joins TRBV27 and TRBJ2-1; no definite D call. Germline V lookup: CDR1 MNHEY, CDR2 SMNVEV (reference sequence). The CDR3 covers 14 residues. The V end was cut by 2 bases, the J end by 7 bases, with 12 bases between. For the CDR3, the DNA is TGTGCCAGCAGTTTAGACCCTCTCGGGAATGAGCAGTTCTTC. This sequence encodes CASSLDPLGNEQFF.

CDR3 in amino acids: CASSLNRDTEAFF. The CDR3 DNA is TGTGCCAGCAGTTTAAACAGGGACACTGAAGCTTTCTTT. The J gene is TRBJ1-1, the V gene TRBV28; the D gene is possibly TRBD1 (6 bases). The CDR3 runs 13 residues. V was shortened by 2 bases and J by 3 bases, with 7 bases between the two germline ends. Germline CDR1 MDHEN, CDR2 SYDVKM.

The rearrangement links TRBV11-2 to TRBJ2-5; tentatively, D is TRBD1 (6 bases). Trimming removed 5 bases at V and 0 bases at J, with 10 bases between. CDR1 is SGHAT, CDR2 FQNNGV, per germline. The CDR3 extends over 14 amino acids. The CDR3 sequence is CASSRDNYQETQYF. CDR3 coding DNA: TGTGCCAGCAGCCGGGACAACTACCAAGAGACCCAGTACTTC.

The rearrangement links TRBV2 to TRBJ2-1, with TRBD1 matching over 8 bases. The junction had 4 bases not matched to a gene; V was cut back by 6 bases and J by 6 bases. The CDR3 sequence is 13 residues long. The germline V gene encodes CDR1 SNHLY and CDR2 FYNNEI. CDR3 sequence reads: CASRTGVFNEQFF. In DNA form, the CDR3 reads TGTGCCAGCAGGACAGGGGTATTCAATGAGCAGTTCTTC.

The chain combines TRBV5-1 with TRBJ2-5, with 8 bases fitting TRBD1. The trim removed 1 base at V and 6 bases at J, leaving 2 bases unmatched. The CDR3 totals 13 residues. Per the germline V gene, CDR1 is SGHRS and CDR2 is YFSETQ. CDR3 residues: CASSLTGGQTQYF. In DNA, the CDR3 is TGCGCCAGCAGCTTGACAGGGGGACAGACCCAGTACTTC.

This clone is a singleton in its sample. The chain joins TRBV9 to TRBJ1-4; 8 positions agree with TRBD1. The V and J ends lost 0 bases and 9 bases, in that order; junction bases with no gene match: 13. The CDR3 loop spans 17 amino acids. In germline, CDR1 is SGDLS, CDR2 YYNGEE. CDR3 region: CASSVDVWGSRGQKLFF. CDR3 bases: TGTGCCAGCAGCGTAGATGTATGGGGGTCCAGGGGGCAAAAACTGTTTTTT. The full variable domain, with the rest looked up from reference TRBV9 and TRBJ1-4, is DSGVTQTPKHLITATGQRVTLRCSPRSGDLSVYWYQQSLDQGLQFLIQYYNGEERAKGNILERFSAQQFPDLHSELNLSSLELGDSALYFCASSVDVWGSRGQKLFFGSGTQLSVL.

In this sample, this clone turned up once. The chain carries TRBV9 and TRBJ1-4; TRBD1 is a possible D gene (5 bases). Germline V gene data show CDR1 as SGDLS and CDR2 as YYNGEE. CDR3 length: 15 residues. V was shortened by 0 bases and J by 6 bases, with 12 bases between the two germline ends. CDR3 sequence reads: CASSVALGVDEKLFF. The CDR3 nucleotides are TGTGCCAGCAGCGTAGCTCTAGGGGTGGATGAAAAACTGTTTTTT.

This chain connects TRBV7-9 to TRBJ2-1, with D tentatively TRBD1 (6 bases). CDR3 size: 13 residues. V lost 1 base and J 10 bases, leaving 11 bases between the germline ends. CDR1 and CDR2 (germline): SEHNR, FQNEAQ (reference sequence). This chain's CDR3 is CASSLGTGNEQFF. The CDR3 bases are TGTGCCAGCAGCTTAGGAACAGGGAACGAGCAGTTCTTC.

The V and J genes are TRBV28 and TRBJ2-7; weak D call: TRBD1 (5 bases). The germline CDR1 and CDR2 sequences are MDHEN and SYDVKM. This CDR3 spans 15 amino acids. V was shortened by 5 bases and J by 0 bases, with 14 bases between the two germline ends. CDR3 loop: CASSLTGDNSYEQYF. Here the CDR3 DNA reads TGTGCCAGCAGTCTAACAGGAGATAACTCCTACGAGCAGTACTTC.

With regard to this clone: This sample includes further DNA sequences coding for the same CDR3. V gene TRBV30 combines with J gene TRBJ2-5; D uncertain. V shed 5 bases and J shed 5 bases, with 12 bases lying between them. CDR1 and CDR2 from the germline V gene are GTSNPN and SVGIG (reference sequence). The CDR3 runs 12 residues. CDR3 nucleotide sequence: TGTGCCTGGGGGCCCCTCCGGGAGACCCAGTACTTC. This sequence encodes CAWGPLRETQYF.

The chain joins TRBV9 to TRBJ1-2; D gene unclear. V lost 2 bases and J lost 8, with 19 bases in between. This CDR3 spans 15 amino acids. The germline gives CDR1 SGDLS, CDR2 YYNGEE. CDR3 nucleotides: TGTGCCAGCAGCGTTTATACCGGGGATTTATCCGGCTACACCTTC. The encoded protein is CASSVYTGDLSGYTF.

The chain combines TRBV5-1 with TRBJ2-5, with a tentative D call TRBD2 (6 bases). Between the trimmed V and J ends, which lost 4 bases and 4 bases, there was a span of 11 bases. Germline V gene sequence: CDR1 SGHRS, CDR2 YFSETQ. The CDR3 is 13 residues long. The DNA for the CDR3 is TGCGCCAGCAGCGCCCGGAGGGGAGAGACCCAGTACTTC. Translation: CASSARRGETQYF.

The chain couples TRBV4-2 to TRBJ2-7; D possibly corresponds to TRBD1 (6 bases). The CDR3 is 16 amino acids. V lost 0 bases and J 2 bases, leaving 14 bases between the germline ends. Germline CDR1 LGHNA, CDR2 YNFKEQ. The CDR3 DNA follows: TGTGCCAGCAGCCAAGATCCTCAGGGGTACCCCTACGAGCAGTACTTC. Its translation: CASSQDPQGYPYEQYF.

This clone has a single count. This chain joins TRBV5-1 and TRBJ2-5, with D hard to call. Trimming shortened V by 1 base and J by 3 bases, and 10 bases separated the two germline ends. This CDR3 spans 14 amino acids. Germline CDR1 SGHRS, CDR2 YFSETQ. As DNA, the CDR3 is TGCGCCAGCAGCTTGAACGGTCCTGAAGAGACCCAGTACTTC. Amino acids: CASSLNGPEETQYF.

The J gene is TRBJ1-1, the V gene TRBV6-5; D is undetermined. The V end was cut by 2 bases, the J end by 1 base, with 5 bases between. The CDR3 is 13 residues long. Per the germline V gene, CDR1 is MNHEY and CDR2 is SVGAGI. CDR3 loop: CASSYDWNTEAFF. In DNA form, the CDR3 reads TGTGCCAGCAGTTACGACTGGAACACTGAAGCTTTCTTT.

Comment on this clone: This same CDR3 is encoded by further DNA sequences in the sample. This chain links TRBV5-1 with TRBJ1-1, with a weak D call TRBD1 (5 bases). This CDR3 has 14 residues. Germline V gene sequence: CDR1 SGHRS, CDR2 YFSETQ. Trimming cost V 0 bases and J 3 bases, with 9 bases left between them. The chain's CDR3 is CASSLAGGYTEAFF. In DNA, the CDR3 is TGCGCCAGCAGCTTGGCCGGGGGGTACACTGAAGCTTTCTTT.

This rearrangement joins TRBV11-2 to TRBJ2-7, with D uncertain. V was trimmed by 4 bases and J by 6 bases, leaving 19 bases between them. CDR3 length: 15 amino acids. Germline loops: CDR1 SGHAT, CDR2 FQNNGV. The CDR3 bases are TGTGCCAGCAGCTCCTTCATGGGCCCAGCAAGCGAGCAGTACTTC. Amino acid sequence: CASSSFMGPASEQYF.

This clone was recorded once. The chain recombines TRBV28 with TRBJ2-7; D gene uncertain. The CDR3 length is 15 residues. Germline assignment: CDR1 MDHEN and CDR2 SYDVKM. Trimming shortened V by 6 bases and J by 4 bases, and 19 bases separated the two germline ends. The CDR3 DNA follows: TGTGCCAGCAGCGAAGGAGCCGCGCCCGGTTACGAGCAGTACTTC. Translating it yields CASSEGAAPGYEQYF. Full variable domain (remainder filled in from reference TRBV28 and TRBJ2-7): DVKVTQSSRYLVKRTGEKVFLECVQDMDHENMFWYRQDPGLGLRLIYFSYDVKMKEKGDIPEGYSVSREKKERFSLILESASTNQTSMYLCASSEGAAPGYEQYFGPGTRLTVT.

The chain couples TRBV29-1 to TRBJ1-1; D unresolved. Per germline, CDR1 SQVTM and CDR2 ANQGSEA. The CDR3 length is 15 residues. V lost 1 base to trimming and J lost 6 bases, with 18 bases between them. The CDR3 reads CSVEAVEGFGPEAFF. The CDR3, as DNA: TGCAGCGTTGAAGCGGTGGAAGGATTTGGGCCTGAAGCTTTCTTT.

This clone was seen a handful of times. This chain joins TRBV18 and TRBJ1-3; unclear D gene. This CDR3 spans 16 amino acids. Germline V gives CDR1 KGHSH, CDR2 LQKENI. The V end lost 6 bases, the J end lost 4 bases, and 19 bases lay between the germline ends. The DNA of the CDR3 is TGTGCCAGCTCTCTCCAGAGGCAATCACCGGGAAACACCATATATTTT. Translating it yields CASSLQRQSPGNTIYF.

The chain carries TRBV7-6 and TRBJ1-5; D possibly corresponds to TRBD1 (6 bases). The ends were cut back, 5 bases at V and 5 bases at J, with 13 bases in the middle. Per germline, CDR1 SGHVS and CDR2 FNYEAQ. The CDR3 length is 14 residues. The CDR3 DNA is TGTGCCAGCAGCCGAGGGGGGGGCTATCAGCCCCAGCATTTT. This codes for CASSRGGGYQPQHF.

This clone has just a few counts. This rearrangement joins TRBV6-5 to TRBJ1-5, with 7 nucleotides matching TRBD1. Germline lookup yields CDR1 MNHEY and CDR2 SVGAGI. The V and J ends lost 5 bases and 7 bases, in that order; junction bases with no gene match: 8. The CDR3 is 14 residues long. CDR3 amino acids: CASSTGQDWQPQHF. The CDR3, as DNA: TGTGCCAGCAGTACTGGACAGGATTGGCAGCCCCAGCATTTT.

The chain uses TRBV5-3 and TRBJ2-5, with TRBD2 matching over 13 bases. TRBV5-3 is an ORF for which the function is uncertain. The V segment lost 0 bases and the J segment 3 bases; nucleotides outside the gene matches: 2. The CDR3 contains 16 residues. CDR3 loop: CARSLAGTSGEETQYF. DNA for the CDR3: TGTGCCAGAAGCTTGGCCGGGACTAGCGGGGAAGAGACCCAGTACTTC.

V is TRBV28 and J is TRBJ2-7, with 9 bases fitting TRBD1. This CDR3 region has 15 residues. The J segment lost 1 base and the V segment lost 6 bases, leaving 7 bases of the junction unmatched. Germline CDR1 and CDR2: MDHEN and SYDVKM. The CDR3 sequence is CASSRPGTGSYEQYF. CDR3 in DNA: TGTGCCAGCAGCCGCCCCGGGACAGGGTCCTACGAGCAGTACTTC.

This rearrangement joins TRBV5-1 to TRBJ1-1, with D possibly matching TRBD1 (5 bases). V was clipped by 0 bases and J by 2 bases, with 11 bases between them. The CDR3 covers 15 residues. Germline loops: CDR1 SGHRS, CDR2 YFSETQ. CDR3 in amino acids: CASSLVGQGNTEAFF. The CDR3 nucleotides are TGCGCCAGCAGCTTGGTGGGGCAGGGAAACACTGAAGCTTTCTTT. The full variable domain, its missing parts supplied by reference TRBV5-1 and TRBJ1-1, is KAGVTQTPRYLIKTRGQQVTLSCSPISGHRSVSWYQQTPGQGLQFLFEYFSETQRNKGNFPGRFSGRQFSNSRSEMNVSTLELGDSALYLCASSLVGQGNTEAFFGQGTRLTVV.

Written as DNA, the CDR3 is TGTGCCAGCAGCTTGGGACTGACTGCGAACACCGGGGAGCTGTTTTTT. Translation gives CASSLGLTANTGELFF. The chain combines TRBV5-4 with TRBJ2-2; D ambiguous. This CDR3 contains 16 residues. Germline values: CDR1 SGHNT, CDR2 YYREEE (reference sequence). The germline V and J ends were trimmed by 0 bases and 0 bases, with 9 bases remaining between them.

This clone has only one observation. The V call is TRBV5-1, the J call TRBJ2-3; maybe TRBD1 (6 bases). CDR3 size: 17 residues. With 0 bases removed from V and 0 bases from J, the gap between germline ends came to 14 bases. From germline, CDR1 is SGHRS and CDR2 YFSETQ. For the CDR3, the DNA is TGCGCCAGCAGCTTGGGATTCGGGGACATTAGCACAGATACGCAGTATTTT. Translation: CASSLGFGDISTDTQYF.